This TCR beta chain emerged from a study of shared clonotypes between healthy human individuals. Points on this clone: Its antigen is unknown.

V lost 6 bases and J lost 7, with 15 bases in between. This CDR3 has 13 amino acids. Germline values: CDR1 MDHEN, CDR2 SYDVKM. In the CD4+ fraction, cells were divided into CD45RA+ naive and CD45RA-negative memory subsets. Assay: immunoSEQ multiplex PCR; the TCRdb copy retains only in-frame clones and omits some. In the table there are over a million clones, 75% to 85% of which are singletons. Findings and limits, study-wide: Few donors limited the genetic and exposure-history diversity represented.

The chain uses TRBV28 and TRBJ1-2; the D gene is possibly TRBD1 (6 bases). The source of this sequence is a man aged 18 to 29 in good health. Some clones in this sample may be carry-over from other donors' samples. Sequencing was performed on memory CD4+ T cells from PBMCs. Subset here: CD45RA-negative fraction. DNA for the CDR3: TGTGCCAGCAGCCAAGAGGCAGGGGCTGGCTACACCTTC. Encoded protein: CASSQEAGAGYTF.